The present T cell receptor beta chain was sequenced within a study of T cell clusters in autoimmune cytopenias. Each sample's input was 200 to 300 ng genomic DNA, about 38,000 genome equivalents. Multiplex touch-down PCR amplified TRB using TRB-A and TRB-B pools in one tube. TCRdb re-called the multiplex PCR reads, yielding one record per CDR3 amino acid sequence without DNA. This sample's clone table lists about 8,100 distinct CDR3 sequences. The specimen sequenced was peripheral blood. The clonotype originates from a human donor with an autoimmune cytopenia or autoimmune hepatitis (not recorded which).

This CDR3 reads CASSYTRDGSLTYGYTF. J is TRBJ1-2 and V is TRBV6-5; without DNA, the TCRdb call of TRBD1 cannot be checked. The germline CDR1 and CDR2 sequences are MNHEY and SVGAGI. This CDR3 has 17 residues.